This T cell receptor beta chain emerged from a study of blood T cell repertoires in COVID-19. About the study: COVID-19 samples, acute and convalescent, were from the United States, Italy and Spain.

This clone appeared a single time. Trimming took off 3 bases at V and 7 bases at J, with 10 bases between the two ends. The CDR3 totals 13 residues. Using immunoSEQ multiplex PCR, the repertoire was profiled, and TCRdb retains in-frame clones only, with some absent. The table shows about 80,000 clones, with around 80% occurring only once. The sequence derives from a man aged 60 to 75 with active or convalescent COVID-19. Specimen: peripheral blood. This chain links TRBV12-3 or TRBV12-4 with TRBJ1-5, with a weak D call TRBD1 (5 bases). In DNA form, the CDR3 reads TGTGCCAGCAGTTTGCCCGGGGGGCAGCCCCAGCATTTT. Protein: CASSLPGGQPQHF.